The TCR beta chain described here comes from a study of cytomegalovirus exposure and HLA in healthy donors. Broader study findings: Segments of the TCR beta V type were, in most cases, productive about 87% or about 30% of the time in an earlier analysis. Listed as cytomegalovirus-associated were over 150 TCR beta chains. A link between a missense DCLRE1C variant and TCR beta V- and J-gene trimming emerged from a later analysis.

It was with 60 Vbeta and 13 Jbeta primers that the PCR ran. TCRdb's table, derived via immunoSEQ multiplex PCR, lists solely in-frame clones and lacks some. The table lists some 200,000 clones, around 80% of them singletons, with around 0.2% in the top ten. J gave up 5 bases and V 1 base, and 2 bases lay outside the gene matches. The germline V gene has CDR1 MGHRA and CDR2 YSYEKL. The CDR3 totals 13 residues. This cohort consisted of healthy bone marrow donors. A note on this clone: Its antigen is unidentified.

Sequencing used PBMCs. V usage is TRBV4-1 and J usage is TRBJ2-7, with 7 bases identical to TRBD2. The sequence was obtained from a girl aged 2 to 10 in good health and CMV-seronegative. CDR3 sequence (DNA): TGCGCCAGCAGCCAAGGGACTAGTGACGAGCAGTACTTC. It encodes CASSQGTSDEQYF.